Following are 10 T cell receptor beta chains from one sample sequenced in a study of blood T cell repertoires in COVID-19. The table came from immunoSEQ multiplex PCR; TCRdb's copy has only in-frame clones and leaves some out. Of roughly 160,000 clones listed, more than 65% are singletons. Sample: peripheral blood. The source of these receptors is a woman between 55 and 75 years old with COVID-19, enrolled during active disease.

The V and J genes are TRBV27 and TRBJ2-6; possibly TRBD2 for D (7 bases). The CDR3 covers 20 residues. From germline, CDR1 is MNHEY and CDR2 SMNVEV (reference sequence). V gave up 7 bases and J gave up 0 bases, with 25 bases separating them. The CDR3 loop reads CASKFGRGTAQSSGANVLTF. The CDR3 DNA reads as TGTGCCAGCAAGTTTGGGAGGGGGACGGCCCAAAGCTCTGGGGCCAACGTCCTGACTTTC. The full variable domain, its missing parts supplied by reference TRBV27 and TRBJ2-6, is EAQVTQNPRYLITVTGKKLTVTCSQNMNHEYMSWYRQDPGLGLRQIYYSMNVEVTDKGDVPEGYKVSRKEKRNFPLILESPSPNQTSLYFCASKFGRGTAQSSGANVLTFGAGSRLTVL.

Here the CDR3 DNA reads TGCGCCAGCAGCTTGGGGGAGGGGAATCAGCCCCAGCATTTT. Amino acid sequence: CASSLGEGNQPQHF. The V gene is TRBV5-1, the J gene TRBJ1-5, with a weak D call TRBD1 (5 bases). V dropped 0 bases and J dropped 4 bases, with 8 bases sitting between them. Germline V gene sequence: CDR1 SGHRS, CDR2 YFSETQ. This CDR3 is 14 amino acids long. Drawing the rest from reference TRBV5-1 and TRBJ1-5, the complete variable domain is KAGVTQTPRYLIKTRGQQVTLSCSPISGHRSVSWYQQTPGQGLQFLFEYFSETQRNKGNFPGRFSGRQFSNSRSEMNVSTLELGDSALYLCASSLGEGNQPQHFGDGTRLSIL.

The genes are TRBV28 and TRBJ1-2; 7 bases align to TRBD1. Germline lookup yields CDR1 MDHEN and CDR2 SYDVKM. The V segment lost 6 bases and the J segment 5 bases; nucleotides outside the gene matches: 6. The CDR3 loop spans 13 amino acids. This chain's CDR3 is CASRETGNYGYTF. CDR3 nucleotides: TGTGCCAGCAGAGAGACAGGGAATTATGGCTACACCTTC.

The chain is built from TRBV12-5 and TRBJ2-2; 11 bases line up with TRBD1. J was trimmed by 5 bases and V by 6 bases; bases with no gene match: 5. CDR1 and CDR2 (germline): LGHNT, FRNRAP. The CDR3 sequence is 15 residues long. CDR3 sequence: CASGPGTGGTGELFF. For the CDR3, the DNA is TGTGCTAGTGGCCCCGGGACAGGGGGAACCGGGGAGCTGTTTTTT.

In its sample, this clone was seen a few times. The chain couples TRBV9 to TRBJ1-3; a weak D match, TRBD1 (5 bases). Germline V gene data show CDR1 as SGDLS and CDR2 as YYNGEE. Trimming cost V 3 bases and J 0 bases, with 10 bases left between them. This CDR3 region has 15 residues. In DNA, the CDR3 is TGTGCCAGCAGCGCGGGGGATTCCTCTGGAAACACCATATATTTT. This translates into CASSAGDSSGNTIYF.

In this sample, this clone turned up a few times. The gene calls are TRBV7-9 and TRBJ2-2, with D perhaps matching TRBD1 (7 bases). The CDR3 totals 15 residues. The germline V gene has CDR1 SEHNR and CDR2 FQNEAQ (reference sequence). V was clipped by 8 bases and J by 7 bases, with 20 bases between them. The CDR3 bases are TGTGCCAGCCTTGGGGGGACAGCTAAGATCGGGGAGCTGTTTTTT. It codes for CASLGGTAKIGELFF.

The chain is built from TRBV29-1 and TRBJ2-7, with 8 bases identical to TRBD2. This CDR3 spans 21 amino acids. The V segment lost 0 bases and the J segment 1 base; nucleotides outside the gene matches: 23. CDR1 is SQVTM and CDR2 is ANQGSEA in the germline V gene. CDR3 bases: TGCAGCGTTGAAGATTTGGGGTTTTGGACCGCTACTAGCGGACTTTCCTACGAGCAGTACTTC. Translating it yields CSVEDLGFWTATSGLSYEQYF.

V usage is TRBV6-5 and J usage is TRBJ1-4; D is unresolved. The CDR3 consists of 16 residues. Germline V gene lookup returns CDR1 MNHEY and CDR2 SVGAGI. V lost 0 bases and J lost 4, with 12 bases in between. CDR3 in DNA: TGTGCCAGCAGTTACTCGGTGTCAGGCTTTAATGAAAAACTGTTTTTT. As protein: CASSYSVSGFNEKLFF.

This clone showed up just once. In DNA form, the CDR3 reads TGTGCCAGCAGCTTAGGCTTGGACAGGGTAAAACCCGGGGAGCTGTTTTTT. Encoded protein: CASSLGLDRVKPGELFF. V gene TRBV7-6 combines with J gene TRBJ2-2; 8 nucleotides match TRBD1. Germline V CDR1 and CDR2: SGHVS, FNYEAQ. The junction had 10 bases not matched to a gene; V was cut back by 1 base and J by 6 bases. There are 17 residues in the CDR3.

This sequence joins TRBV5-6 and TRBJ2-7, with TRBD2 matching over 7 bases. The trim removed 2 bases at V and 4 bases at J, leaving 9 bases unmatched. The V gene's germline CDR1 is SGHDT and CDR2 YYEEEE. The CDR3 length is 15 residues. In DNA, the CDR3 is TGTGCCAGCAGCTTCCTGCAGCGGGGAGGTTACGAGCAGTACGTC. Translated, it gives CASSFLQRGGYEQYV.